One sample yielded the 18 T cell receptor beta chains listed below, sequenced in a study of blood T cell repertoires in COVID-19. Generated by immunoSEQ multiplex PCR, the TCRdb table keeps only in-frame clones and is missing some. The data contain around 300,000 clones, about nine tenths of them singletons. What was sequenced was PBMCs or T cells enriched from blood (not recorded which). The receptors were gathered from a woman in her thirties or forties who had recovered from COVID-19.

V gene TRBV29-1 combines with J gene TRBJ2-1, with 9 bases that match TRBD2. Germline V CDR1 and CDR2: SQVTM, ANQGSEA. V shed 7 bases and J 7 bases; nucleotides not matched to a gene: 8. The CDR3 is 13 residues long. As DNA, the CDR3 is TGCAGCGGGTCCGGGACTAGCAGTAATGAGCAGTTCTTC. This encodes CSGSGTSSNEQFF.

The rearrangement uses TRBV2 and TRBJ2-7; D perhaps matches TRBD2 (5 bases). CDR3 length equals 15 residues. V was pared by 1 base and J by 4 bases, with 14 bases between. From germline, CDR1 is SNHLY and CDR2 FYNNEI. Here the CDR3 DNA reads TGTGCCAGCAGTGAAGATCGCCCGGGGAGATACGAGCAGTACTTC. Its translation: CASSEDRPGRYEQYF.

The CDR3 DNA reads as TGTGCCAGCTCATCGGACAGGGCAAACACTGAAGCTTTCTTT. Its translation: CASSSDRANTEAFF. The rearrangement uses TRBV18 and TRBJ1-1; TRBD1 agrees at 8 bases. The J segment lost 2 bases and the V segment lost 5 bases, leaving 4 bases of the junction unmatched. There are 14 residues in the CDR3. Germline CDR1 is KGHSH and CDR2 is LQKENI.

The chain combines TRBV30 with TRBJ1-5; TRBD1 might be the D (5 bases). The CDR3 has 13 residues. Germline V gives CDR1 GTSNPN, CDR2 SVGIG (reference sequence). Trimming removed 0 bases at V and 7 bases at J, with 10 bases between. The CDR3 DNA reads as TGTGCCTGGAGTGTTCAAGGGGCCCAGCCCCAGCATTTT. Translating it yields CAWSVQGAQPQHF.

The chain links TRBV19 to TRBJ1-2; D uncertain. V lost 1 base and J lost 0, with 9 bases in between. The CDR3 has 15 amino acids. The germline V gene has CDR1 LNHDA and CDR2 SQIVND (reference sequence). The CDR3 reads CASSIGGRTNYGYTF. The CDR3 nucleotides read TGTGCCAGTAGTATAGGTGGCAGAACTAACTATGGCTACACCTTC.

V and J are TRBV5-1 and TRBJ2-3; 11 bases fit TRBD1. The CDR3 extends over 17 amino acids. Losses at the gene ends were 4 bases for V and 3 bases for J; bases not matched to a gene: 10. Per the germline V gene, CDR1 is SGHRS and CDR2 is YFSETQ. The CDR3 DNA sequence: TGCGCCAGCAGCAAGGGGCTCGGGACAGGGGGGACAGATACGCAGTATTTT. Encoded protein: CASSKGLGTGGTDTQYF.

The chain uses TRBV5-1 and TRBJ2-1; D unresolved. CDR1 and CDR2 (germline): SGHRS, YFSETQ. The CDR3 is made up of 13 amino acids. Trimming cost V 4 bases and J 8 bases, with 13 bases left between them. This chain's CDR3 is CASSATTLDEQFF. CDR3 coding DNA: TGCGCCAGCAGCGCGACAACCCTGGATGAGCAGTTCTTC.

In its sample, this clone was seen once. The CDR3 is CASSSHQIESGELFF. In DNA form, the CDR3 reads TGCGCCAGCAGCTCGCATCAAATAGAGTCCGGGGAGCTGTTTTTT. V and J are TRBV5-1 and TRBJ2-2, with D unresolved. The germline V gene has CDR1 SGHRS and CDR2 YFSETQ. The length of the CDR3 is 15 residues. Between the trimmed V and J ends, which lost 3 bases and 6 bases, there was a span of 15 bases.

This chain uses TRBV7-2 with TRBJ2-1; TRBD2 agrees at 8 bases. Germline CDR1 is SGHTA and CDR2 is FQGNSA. CDR3 length equals 15 residues. Unmatched junction bases numbered 3, after V lost 5 bases and J lost 0 bases. The DNA of the CDR3 is TGTGCCAGCAGCGAAAGCGGGAGCTCCTACAATGAGCAGTTCTTC. It is translated as CASSESGSSYNEQFF. Based on the CDR3 plus reference TRBV7-2 and TRBJ2-1, the full variable domain is GAGVSQSPSNKVTEKGKDVELRCDPISGHTALYWYRQSLGQGLEFLIYFQGNSAPDKSGLPSDRFSAERTGGSVSTLTIQRTQQEDSAVYLCASSESGSSYNEQFFGPGTRLTVL.

This clone occurred once. V usage is TRBV27 and J usage is TRBJ1-2, with D possibly being TRBD1 (6 bases). Deletions cut 3 bases from V and 4 bases from J, with 15 bases between. This CDR3 contains 15 residues. Germline assignment: CDR1 MNHEY and CDR2 SMNVEV (reference sequence). CDR3: CASSLWQGPLYGYTF. CDR3 nucleotide sequence: TGTGCCAGCAGTTTGTGGCAGGGGCCGCTCTATGGCTACACCTTC.

CDR3 residues: CASNLPPIITGFRDRVVNYGYTF. In DNA, the CDR3 is TGTGCCAGCAATCTCCCCCCAATCATAACAGGGTTTCGGGACAGGGTCGTTAACTATGGCTACACCTTC. V is TRBV27 and J is TRBJ1-2; 9 positions agree with TRBD1. Germline V gene sequence: CDR1 MNHEY, CDR2 SMNVEV (reference sequence). V dropped 7 bases and J dropped 1; count of bases not matched to a gene: 31. This CDR3 contains 23 residues.

This chain links TRBV5-4 with TRBJ1-1, with D possibly TRBD1 on 5 matching bases. This CDR3 is 15 amino acids long. CDR1 and CDR2 (germline): SGHNT, YYREEE (reference sequence). Trimming removed 1 base from V and 5 bases from J, with 15 bases in between. Here the CDR3 DNA reads TGTGCCAGCAGCTTGATGCAGGGAGGTTCGACTGAAGCTTTCTTT. Protein: CASSLMQGGSTEAFF.

CDR3 sequence reads: CASSARGTGKRAGELFF. As DNA, the CDR3 is TGTGCCAGCAGCGCCAGAGGGACAGGGAAAAGGGCCGGGGAGCTGTTTTTT. This sequence joins TRBV7-9 and TRBJ2-2, with TRBD1 matching over 9 bases. The CDR3 is 17 amino acids. The J segment lost 6 bases and the V segment lost 5 bases, leaving 13 bases of the junction unmatched. Looked up from germline, CDR1 is SEHNR and CDR2 is FQNEAQ (reference sequence).

The chain joins TRBV7-3 to TRBJ2-1; 11 bases are shared with TRBD1. CDR3 length: 16 amino acids. Germline CDR1 and CDR2: SGHTA and FQGTGA. Trimming at V came to 0 bases and at J to 6 bases, leaving 4 bases not matched to a gene. The CDR3 loop reads CASSLTSGTGGNEQFF. In DNA form, the CDR3 reads TGTGCCAGCAGCTTAACGTCCGGGACAGGGGGCAATGAGCAGTTCTTC.

The V and J genes are TRBV12-5 and TRBJ1-1; tentative D call: TRBD1 (6 bases). This CDR3 has 17 amino acids. Trimming removed 2 bases at V and 4 bases at J, with 20 bases between. Germline CDR1 LGHNT, CDR2 FRNRAP. CDR3 nucleotides: TGTGCTAGTGGTTTGACCCTTCAAACAGGGTGGGCCACTGAAGCTTTCTTT. Residues: CASGLTLQTGWATEAFF.

Regarding this clone: At one boundary the junction diverges from the germline segment, which might be a read error. V is TRBV7-7 and J is TRBJ2-5; tentatively, D is TRBD2 (5 bases). The CDR3 totals 15 residues. From germline, CDR1 is SSHAT and CDR2 FNYEAQ (reference sequence). The CDR3: CASSLALASQETQYF. CDR3 nucleotides: TGTGCTAGCAGCTTAGCGCTGGCCTCCCAAGAGACCCAGTACTTC. Variable domain in full (rest from reference TRBV7-7 and TRBJ2-5): GAGVSQSPRYKVTKRGQDVTLRCDPISSHATLYWYQQALGQGPEFLTYFNYEAQPDKSGLPSDRFSAERPEGSISTLTIQRTEQRDSAMYRCASSLALASQETQYFGPGTRLLVL.

V is TRBV2 and J is TRBJ2-2; TRBD2 might be the D (5 bases). This CDR3 is built from 16 residues. Germline CDR1 SNHLY, CDR2 FYNNEI. The ends were cut back, 6 bases at V and 4 bases at J, with 18 bases in the middle. The CDR3 here is CASSTRGSRATGELFF. For the CDR3, the DNA is TGTGCCAGCAGCACTCGAGGGTCCCGAGCCACCGGGGAGCTGTTTTTT.

This clone was counted only a few times. This rearrangement joins TRBV29-1 to TRBJ1-2, with no clear D. The CDR3 has 12 residues. Per germline, CDR1 SQVTM and CDR2 ANQGSEA. The CDR3 DNA reads as TGCAGTGGAGGGCAAGCTAACTATGGCTACACCTTC. Residues: CSGGQANYGYTF.